These 31 T cell receptor beta chains originate from one sample sequenced in a study of blood T cell repertoires in COVID-19. TCRdb's table, derived via immunoSEQ multiplex PCR, lists solely in-frame clones and lacks some. Here the sample spans some 330,000 clones, less than 90% being singletons. Sequencing was done on a sample of PBMCs or T cells enriched from blood (not recorded which). The receptors derive from a woman aged 50 to 60 who had recovered from COVID-19.

The CDR3 coding sequence is TGTGCCAGCAGCGTAGGCCCCAGGAATGCGGGAAACACCATATATTTT. This translates into CASSVGPRNAGNTIYF. This chain uses TRBV9 with TRBJ1-3; D not resolved. V was clipped by 0 bases and J by 4 bases, with 14 bases between them. The length of the CDR3 is 16 residues. Per germline, CDR1 SGDLS and CDR2 YYNGEE.

This chain joins TRBV18 and TRBJ1-5; the D gene is possibly TRBD1 (5 bases). Germline V gene sequence: CDR1 KGHSH, CDR2 LQKENI. Trimming removed 3 bases at V and 5 bases at J, with 11 bases between. CDR3 length equals 14 residues. The CDR3 is CASSPNSGDQPQHF. In DNA form, the CDR3 reads TGTGCCAGCTCACCCAATTCGGGGGATCAGCCCCAGCATTTT.

The chain is built from TRBV6-5 and TRBJ1-5; possibly TRBD1 for D (6 bases). Germline V lookup: CDR1 MNHEY, CDR2 SVGAGI. The CDR3 covers 14 residues. The V end was cut by 2 bases, the J end by 1 base, with 6 bases between. The CDR3 is CASSYQGSNQPQHF. The CDR3 DNA is TGTGCCAGCAGTTACCAGGGGAGCAATCAGCCCCAGCATTTT.

This clone was seen more than once but under ten times. The chain recombines TRBV7-8 with TRBJ1-6; the D is unclear. The CDR3 is 13 residues long. Trimming took 5 bases from V and 13 from J, leaving 15 bases between them. CDR1 SGHVS and CDR2 FQNEAQ come from the germline V gene. In DNA, the CDR3 is TGTGCCAGCAGCCCCGAGTCGGTCTCTCCCCTCCACTTT. Residues: CASSPESVSPLHF.

The V call is TRBV29-1, the J call TRBJ1-2; D is unclear. This CDR3 comprises 14 residues. Trimming removed 1 base from V and 1 base from J, with 10 bases in between. CDR1 SQVTM and CDR2 ANQGSEA come from the germline V gene. CDR3 in DNA: TGCAGCGTTGAAGTTCCAGGCCTTAACTATGGCTACACCTTC. It yields the protein CSVEVPGLNYGYTF. The full variable domain, its missing parts supplied by reference TRBV29-1 and TRBJ1-2, is SAVISQKPSRDICQRGTSLTIQCQVDSQVTMMFWYRQQPGQSLTLIATANQGSEATYESGFVIDKFPISRPNLTFSTLTVSNMSPEDSSIYLCSVEVPGLNYGYTFGSGTRLTVV.

This chain links TRBV19 with TRBJ2-7; TRBD1 matches 9 bases. The ends lost 5 bases at V and 3 bases at J; junction bases unmatched: 8. This CDR3 is built from 15 residues. Per the germline V gene, CDR1 is LNHDA and CDR2 is SQIVND (reference sequence). CDR3 nucleotide sequence: TGTGCCAGTAGTGCACAACAGGGGGCCTACTACGAGCAGTACTTC. Amino acids: CASSAQQGAYYEQYF.

The chain joins TRBV6-1 to TRBJ1-3; TRBD1 agrees at 8 bases. Germline V lookup: CDR1 MNHNS, CDR2 SASEGT. This CDR3 spans 16 amino acids. V trimming: 3 bases; J trimming: 5 bases; junction bases outside the gene matches: 9. In DNA, the CDR3 is TGTGCCAGCAGTGACTTAAGACAGGGGCTTAGAAACACCATATATTTT. Translation gives CASSDLRQGLRNTIYF.

J is TRBJ1-2 and V is TRBV27, with 9 positions matching TRBD1. Germline CDR1 MNHEY, CDR2 SMNVEV (reference sequence). The CDR3 extends over 17 amino acids. V was clipped by 3 bases and J by 8 bases; unmatched bases: 16. The CDR3 DNA reads as TGTGCCAGCAGTTTGGACCCTGTGGACAGGGGCCCAAACGGCTACACCTTC. Amino acid sequence: CASSLDPVDRGPNGYTF.

This clone appeared a single time. The chain joins TRBV5-6 to TRBJ2-6; D is unresolved. Germline CDR1 SGHDT, CDR2 YYEEEE. With 3 bases removed from V and 0 bases from J, the gap between germline ends came to 10 bases. The CDR3 is 16 amino acids. CDR3 nucleotide sequence: TGTGCCAGCAGCTCCTTGGGCTTCTCTGGGGCCAACGTCCTGACTTTC. Encoded protein: CASSSLGFSGANVLTF.

In DNA, the CDR3 is TGTGCCAGCAGCCAAGATCGACAGGATGCTAACTATGGCTACACCTTC. This sequence encodes CASSQDRQDANYGYTF. The chain joins TRBV4-2 to TRBJ1-2; the D gene is possibly TRBD1 (6 bases). V was shortened by 0 bases and J by 0 bases, with 11 bases between the two germline ends. The CDR3 sequence is 16 residues long. The germline CDR1 and CDR2 sequences are LGHNA and YNFKEQ.

V usage is TRBV30 and J usage is TRBJ1-2; 7 nucleotides align to TRBD1. The CDR3 is made up of 14 amino acids. Looked up from germline, CDR1 is GTSNPN and CDR2 is SVGIG (reference sequence). Trimming took 1 base from V and 6 from J; bases not matched to a gene: 8. The chain's CDR3 is CAWSAQTGSHGYTF. The CDR3, as DNA: TGTGCCTGGAGTGCGCAGACAGGGTCTCATGGCTACACCTTC. Full variable domain (rest looked up from reference TRBV30 and TRBJ1-2): SQTIHQWPATLVQPVGSPLSLECTVEGTSNPNLYWYRQAAGRGLQLLFYSVGIGQISSEVPQNLSASRPQDRQFILSSKKLLLSDSGFYLCAWSAQTGSHGYTFGSGTRLTVV.

The chain links TRBV11-2 to TRBJ1-2, with D tentatively TRBD1 (6 bases). Trimming pared 5 bases from V and 14 bases from J, leaving 18 bases between. CDR3 length: 12 amino acids. CDR1 and CDR2 from the germline V gene are SGHAT and FQNNGV. CDR3 sequence: CASSIPYTGYTF. Here the CDR3 DNA reads TGTGCCAGCAGCATCCCATATACAGGGTATACCTTC.

The sample holds one count of this clone. The V and J genes are TRBV19 and TRBJ2-3, with 9 bases lining up with TRBD2. This CDR3 comprises 15 residues. The germline V gene encodes CDR1 LNHDA and CDR2 SQIVND (reference sequence). Germline trimming cut 4 bases from V and 1 base from J; bases unmatched to any gene: 3. This CDR3 is CASSKWTSGTDTQYF. The CDR3 DNA sequence: TGTGCCAGTAGTAAATGGACTAGCGGCACAGATACGCAGTATTTT.

The V gene is TRBV4-3, the J gene TRBJ2-3, with 11 bases fitting TRBD2. V gave up 2 bases and J gave up 3 bases; unmatched junction bases: 10. The CDR3 spans 18 residues. Germline V lookup: CDR1 LGHNA, CDR2 YSLEER. DNA for the CDR3: TGCGCCAGCAGCCAAAGACTAGCGGGACCCCTGAGGACAGATACGCAGTATTTT. Its protein product is CASSQRLAGPLRTDTQYF.

The rearrangement links TRBV5-3 to TRBJ1-3; no firm D call. TRBV5-3 is placed among ORFs of uncertain function. The CDR3 has 17 residues. V was trimmed by 4 bases and J by 0 bases, leaving 17 bases between them. This CDR3 is CARSPSVLEGSGNTIYF. The CDR3 region has the DNA TGTGCCAGAAGCCCGTCGGTTCTAGAGGGCTCTGGAAACACCATATATTTT.

The V and J genes are TRBV15 and TRBJ1-2; D might be TRBD1 (5 bases). Trimming left V 0 bases short and J 6 bases short, with 14 bases between. The CDR3 is 15 amino acids. From germline, CDR1 is LNHNV and CDR2 YYDKDF (reference sequence). CDR3 protein: CATSRDLGREDGYTF. CDR3 sequence (DNA): TGTGCCACCAGCAGAGATCTTGGCAGGGAGGATGGCTACACCTTC.

V usage is TRBV6-2 or TRBV6-3 and J usage is TRBJ1-2; 7 bases fit TRBD1. Germline V gene lookup returns CDR1 MNHEY and CDR2 SVGEGT. V lost 4 bases and J lost 4; bases outside the gene matches: 3. The CDR3 has 13 amino acids. This CDR3 reads CASSWGQSYGYTF. CDR3 DNA sequence: TGTGCCAGCAGTTGGGGACAGAGCTATGGCTACACCTTC.

The chain couples TRBV6-2 or TRBV6-3 to TRBJ2-1; 8 bases align to TRBD2. After removal of 2 bases from V and 2 bases from J, the junction contained 2 bases not matched to a gene. There are 15 residues in the CDR3. Germline CDR1 and CDR2: MNHEY and SVGEGT. CDR3 in amino acids: CASSYRGGPYNEQFF. The CDR3, as DNA: TGTGCCAGCAGTTACCGCGGGGGGCCCTACAATGAGCAGTTCTTC.

The rearrangement joins TRBV19 to TRBJ2-1; 10 nucleotides align to TRBD2. V shed 5 bases, J shed 5 bases, and the junction held 9 bases outside the gene matches. The length of the CDR3 is 16 residues. CDR1 is LNHDA, CDR2 SQIVND, per germline (reference sequence). The CDR3 sequence is CASSPVASGGHNEQFF. CDR3 nucleotide sequence: TGTGCCAGTAGTCCCGTAGCTAGCGGGGGACACAATGAGCAGTTCTTC.

This clone has only one observation. The chain uses TRBV9 and TRBJ1-6, with 8 bases lining up with TRBD1. CDR1 is SGDLS, CDR2 YYNGEE, per germline. The CDR3 runs 17 residues. The J segment lost 6 bases and the V segment lost 4 bases, leaving 12 bases of the junction unmatched. This CDR3 reads CASSTGQGQLSNSPLHF. In DNA, the CDR3 is TGTGCCAGCAGCACCGGACAGGGACAGCTAAGTAATTCACCCCTCCACTTT.

The gene calls are TRBV5-1 and TRBJ2-7; 12 bases are shared with TRBD1. V gave up 4 bases and J gave up 2 bases; unmatched junction bases: 16. The germline V gene has CDR1 SGHRS and CDR2 YFSETQ. This CDR3 has 19 residues. Written as DNA, the CDR3 is TGCGCCAGCAGCCTCGGCTTCCGGGACAGGGGGCGGGAGGCCTACGAGCAGTACTTC. It codes for CASSLGFRDRGREAYEQYF.

The CDR3 here is CASSRQGGNTGELFF. DNA of the CDR3: TGTGCCAGCAGTAGACAGGGGGGGAACACCGGGGAGCTGTTTTTT. The chain couples TRBV2 to TRBJ2-2; TRBD1 aligns across 9 bases. Unmatched junction bases numbered 2, after V lost 5 bases and J lost 1 base. Germline V gene lookup returns CDR1 SNHLY and CDR2 FYNNEI. The CDR3 totals 15 residues. The whole variable domain, filled in from reference TRBV2 and TRBJ2-2, reads EPEVTQTPSHQVTQMGQEVILRCVPISNHLYFYWYRQILGQKVEFLVSFYNNEISEKSEIFDDQFSVERPDGSNFTLKIRSTKLEDSAMYFCASSRQGGNTGELFFGEGSRLTVL.

This sequence joins TRBV7-9 and TRBJ2-1; 13 positions agree with TRBD2. CDR3 length: 16 residues. V was clipped by 4 bases and J by 7 bases; unmatched bases: 7. CDR1 and CDR2 from the germline V gene are SEHNR and FQNEAQ (reference sequence). CDR3 nucleotide sequence: TGTGCCAGCAGCTCCCCGGGACTAGCGGGGCCGAATGAGCAGTTCTTC. Encoded protein: CASSSPGLAGPNEQFF. Together with reference TRBV7-9 and TRBJ2-1, the CDR3 gives the full variable domain: DTGVSQNPRHKITKRGQNVTFRCDPISEHNRLYWYRQTLGQGPEFLTYFQNEAQLEKSRLLSDRFSAERPKGSFSTLEIQRTEQGDSAMYLCASSSPGLAGPNEQFFGPGTRLTVL.

This clone was counted at least ten times. V usage is TRBV7-9 and J usage is TRBJ2-1, with D perhaps matching TRBD1 (5 bases). The CDR3 extends over 13 amino acids. In germline, CDR1 is SEHNR, CDR2 FQNEAQ (reference sequence). V shed 3 bases and J shed 7 bases, with 10 bases lying between them. CDR3 coding DNA: TGTGCCAGCAGCTTTGGGGCCTTAAATGAGCAGTTCTTC. Encoded protein: CASSFGALNEQFF.

This chain uses TRBV29-1 with TRBJ1-1; no reliable D call. The CDR3 is 13 amino acids. Germline values: CDR1 SQVTM, CDR2 ANQGSEA. Between the trimmed V and J ends, which lost 7 bases and 4 bases, there was a span of 16 bases. CDR3 in amino acids: CSGMVGGGTEAFF. The CDR3 DNA reads TGCAGCGGCATGGTCGGAGGCGGCACTGAAGCTTTCTTT.

This clone showed up just once. This sequence joins TRBV18 and TRBJ1-1; weak D call: TRBD1 (5 bases). Trimming took off 5 bases at V and 3 bases at J, with 10 bases between the two ends. CDR1 is KGHSH and CDR2 is LQKENI in the germline V gene. CDR3 length: 13 amino acids. CDR3 sequence: CASSIGGDTEAFF. The CDR3 region has the DNA TGTGCCAGCTCAATCGGGGGGGACACTGAAGCTTTCTTT.

The V gene is TRBV2, the J gene TRBJ2-7; 9 bases line up with TRBD2. Germline V gives CDR1 SNHLY, CDR2 FYNNEI. Unmatched junction bases numbered 12, after V lost 6 bases and J lost 3 bases. CDR3 length: 16 amino acids. The CDR3 nucleotides read TGTGCCAGCAGCGACCCGACTAGCGGCCTCCGCTACGAGCAGTACTTC. Its translation is CASSDPTSGLRYEQYF.

The rearrangement joins TRBV7-8 to TRBJ1-1; TRBD1 aligns across 9 bases. Germline V gene data show CDR1 as SGHVS and CDR2 as FQNEAQ. The junction had 10 bases not matched to a gene; V was cut back by 1 base and J by 7 bases. The CDR3 runs to 16 residues. CDR3 DNA: TGTGCCAGCAGCTTAGTCCCCAGACAGGGGGAAGGTGAAGCTTTCTTT. Amino acids: CASSLVPRQGEGEAFF.

Notes on this clone: This CDR3 is also generated by other DNA sequences in the sample. The chain joins TRBV5-1 to TRBJ2-7, with D maybe TRBD1 (6 bases). The CDR3 consists of 14 residues. Per the germline V gene, CDR1 is SGHRS and CDR2 is YFSETQ. Deletions cut 1 base from V and 1 base from J, with 9 bases between. CDR3 sequence reads: CASSLSGQSYEQYF. The CDR3 DNA is TGCGCCAGCAGCTTGTCCGGACAGTCCTACGAGCAGTACTTC.

V gene TRBV6-4 combines with J gene TRBJ1-1; D possibly corresponds to TRBD1 (5 bases). The CDR3 runs 13 residues. V lost 3 bases to trimming and J lost 4 bases, with 9 bases between them. Germline assignment: CDR1 MRHNA and CDR2 SNTAGT. CDR3 sequence reads: CASSERRGTEAFF. CDR3 coding DNA: TGTGCCAGCAGTGAAAGAAGGGGCACTGAAGCTTTCTTT.

The chain carries TRBV7-9 and TRBJ2-7; no firm D call. Trimming stripped 5 bases from V and 6 bases from J, with 14 bases between. Germline CDR1 SEHNR, CDR2 FQNEAQ (reference sequence). The CDR3 is made up of 13 amino acids. The CDR3 nucleotides are TGTGCCAGCAGCCCCGCTACGCCCTTCGAGCAGTACTTC. Translated, it gives CASSPATPFEQYF.